The 29 T cell receptor beta chains below come from one sample, sequenced in a study of cytomegalovirus exposure and HLA in healthy donors. PCR involved 60 Vbeta and 13 Jbeta primers. Measured with immunoSEQ multiplex PCR; TCRdb has only the in-frame clones, and not every one. The data hold approximately 130,000 clones, with 81% observed a single time. The sample consisted of PBMCs. The receptors were gathered from a woman between 40 and 50 years old in good health and CMV-seronegative.

This sequence joins TRBV4-1 and TRBJ2-1; 12 nucleotides align to TRBD2. Germline V lookup: CDR1 MGHRA, CDR2 YSYEKL. The CDR3 has 20 amino acids. V lost 0 bases, J lost 0 bases, and 9 bases stayed unmatched. Here the CDR3 reads CASSQEALAGGPSSYNEQFF. CDR3 coding DNA: TGCGCCAGCAGCCAAGAGGCACTAGCGGGAGGACCGAGCTCCTACAATGAGCAGTTCTTC.

There are a few counts of this clone. The V gene is TRBV28, the J gene TRBJ2-5, with 7 bases aligning to TRBD1. Germline CDR1 and CDR2: MDHEN and SYDVKM. With V trimmed by 5 bases and J by 3 bases, 12 bases remained unmatched. CDR3 length: 16 residues. The CDR3 DNA reads TGTGCCAGCAGTCGCCGACTCGGGCAGGGGGAAGAGACCCAGTACTTC. Translation gives CASSRRLGQGEETQYF.

The chain couples TRBV29-1 to TRBJ1-2; D may be TRBD1 (6 bases). Trimming cost V 4 bases and J 1 base, with 13 bases left between them. The CDR3 totals 14 residues. Germline V gene data show CDR1 as SQVTM and CDR2 as ANQGSEA. Here the CDR3 reads CSVGLDRNNYGYTF. DNA of the CDR3: TGCAGCGTTGGACTGGACAGAAATAACTATGGCTACACCTTC.

This chain links TRBV7-3 with TRBJ2-5; TRBD2 aligns across 8 bases. Germline V CDR1 and CDR2: SGHTA, FQGTGA. The CDR3 totals 16 residues. Losses at the gene ends were 5 bases for V and 5 bases for J; bases not matched to a gene: 13. CDR3: CASSPTGARGGETQYF. In DNA, the CDR3 is TGTGCCAGCAGCCCGACGGGGGCCCGGGGGGGGGAGACCCAGTACTTC.

The CDR3 DNA reads TGTGCCACCAGCAGAGGGGGACAGACAAAGGGTACTGAAGCTTTCTTT. Residues: CATSRGGQTKGTEAFF. The rearrangement uses TRBV15 and TRBJ1-1, with 7 bases lining up with TRBD1. The CDR3 sequence is 16 residues long. With V trimmed by 1 base and J by 5 bases, 10 bases remained unmatched. Germline V gene lookup returns CDR1 LNHNV and CDR2 YYDKDF (reference sequence).

This chain joins TRBV4-1 and TRBJ1-5; D is ambiguous. Per the germline V gene, CDR1 is MGHRA and CDR2 is YSYEKL. This CDR3 has 16 amino acids. V was cut by 0 bases and J by 0 bases, with 9 bases left in between. CDR3 residues: CASSQDTTVSNQPQHF. CDR3 nucleotide sequence: TGCGCCAGCAGCCAAGATACCACAGTTAGCAATCAGCCCCAGCATTTT.

The chain is built from TRBV6-5 and TRBJ1-2; the match to TRBD1 covers 9 bases. The CDR3 has 15 amino acids. CDR1 and CDR2 (germline): MNHEY, SVGAGI. J lost 4 bases, V lost 5 bases, and 8 bases had no gene match. The chain's CDR3 is CASSGTGQGSYGYTF. The CDR3, as DNA: TGTGCCAGCAGTGGCACGGGACAGGGCTCCTATGGCTACACCTTC.

This chain uses TRBV6-1 with TRBJ1-3, with 7 nucleotides matching TRBD1. The CDR3 is 15 amino acids. V lost 7 bases to trimming and J lost 0 bases; unmatched junction nucleotides: 6. Germline assignment: CDR1 MNHNS and CDR2 SASEGT. CDR3 nucleotide sequence: TGTGCCAGCATGTACAGGGGAAGCTCTGGAAACACCATATATTTT. Translation: CASMYRGSSGNTIYF.

This clone has only a few counts. V and J are TRBV7-9 and TRBJ1-4; no firm D call. Germline V gene data show CDR1 as SEHNR and CDR2 as FQNEAQ (reference sequence). Trimming took off 1 base at V and 7 bases at J, with 10 bases between the two ends. The CDR3 has 14 residues. The CDR3 DNA follows: TGTGCCAGCAGCTTAGAGGTTAGCGGTGAAAAACTGTTTTTT. Translating gives CASSLEVSGEKLFF.

The rearrangement joins TRBV9 to TRBJ2-5; TRBD2 agrees at 12 bases. Losses at the gene ends were 6 bases for V and 4 bases for J; bases not matched to a gene: 4. This CDR3 region has 14 residues. Germline V gives CDR1 SGDLS, CDR2 YYNGEE. The CDR3, as DNA: TGTGCCAGCACCGCTAGCGGGGGGGCAGAGACCCAGTACTTC. It is translated as CASTASGGAETQYF.

The chain couples TRBV11-2 to TRBJ1-1; D call uncertain. CDR3 size: 14 residues. CDR1 is SGHAT and CDR2 is FQNNGV in the germline V gene. V lost 5 bases and J 1 base, leaving 11 bases between the germline ends. CDR3 region: CASSMIDSNTEAFF. Written as DNA, the CDR3 is TGTGCCAGCAGCATGATAGACTCGAACACTGAAGCTTTCTTT.

The V gene is TRBV27, the J gene TRBJ2-1, with a tentative D call TRBD2 (5 bases). Trimming cost V 5 bases and J 0 bases, with 11 bases left between them. The CDR3 loop spans 15 amino acids. Germline V lookup: CDR1 MNHEY, CDR2 SMNVEV (reference sequence). CDR3: CASSEGLYSYNEQFF. The CDR3 DNA sequence: TGTGCCAGCAGTGAAGGACTCTACTCCTACAATGAGCAGTTCTTC.

V gene TRBV2 combines with J gene TRBJ2-7; 9 nucleotides agree with TRBD2. CDR1 is SNHLY, CDR2 FYNNEI, per germline. This CDR3 comprises 13 residues. Losses at the gene ends were 7 bases for V and 6 bases for J; bases not matched to a gene: 7. The CDR3: CASKLLAGGEQYF. The CDR3 nucleotides are TGTGCCAGCAAGCTACTAGCGGGTGGCGAGCAGTACTTC.

This chain uses TRBV28 with TRBJ2-2, with 8 positions matching TRBD2. Trimming at V came to 6 bases and at J to 4 bases, leaving 10 bases not matched to a gene. This CDR3 comprises 16 residues. Germline CDR1 is MDHEN and CDR2 is SYDVKM. The CDR3, as DNA: TGTGCCAGCAGATCCTTCGGGACTAGTCTCACCGGGGAGCTGTTTTTT. It yields the protein CASRSFGTSLTGELFF.

The V gene is TRBV6-5, the J gene TRBJ1-1; D gene uncertain. The V end lost 2 bases, the J end lost 3 bases, and 10 bases lay between the germline ends. This CDR3 is built from 14 residues. Germline-derived CDR1 and CDR2 are MNHEY and SVGAGI. The CDR3 nucleotides are TGTGCCAGCAGTTACGGCCGGAGTTACACTGAAGCTTTCTTT. Translating it yields CASSYGRSYTEAFF.

The CDR3 sequence is CASTTPGSGNTIYF. CDR3 nucleotides: TGTGCCAGTACGACCCCGGGCTCTGGAAACACCATATATTTT. This chain connects TRBV19 to TRBJ1-3; no clear D gene. Trimming pared 7 bases from V and 0 bases from J, leaving 10 bases between. The CDR3 covers 14 residues. CDR1 is LNHDA and CDR2 is SQIVND in the germline V gene (reference sequence).

A few counts support this clone. The chain has TRBV5-1 and TRBJ1-4; 7 nucleotides align to TRBD1. CDR3 length equals 14 residues. Germline values: CDR1 SGHRS, CDR2 YFSETQ. The junction had 5 bases not matched to a gene; V was cut back by 4 bases and J by 5 bases. In DNA, the CDR3 is TGCGCCAGCAGCGTGGGACAGTTAAATGAAAAACTGTTTTTT. Its translation is CASSVGQLNEKLFF.

The V gene is TRBV7-9, the J gene TRBJ1-2; weak D call: TRBD1 (6 bases). Germline-derived CDR1 and CDR2 are SEHNR and FQNEAQ (reference sequence). CDR3 size: 12 residues. With 6 bases removed from V and 6 bases from J, the gap between germline ends came to 11 bases. CDR3 sequence (DNA): TGTGCCAGCAGTGGGGGGGCGCATGGCTACACCTTC. Translation gives CASSGGAHGYTF.

The chain joins TRBV6-4 to TRBJ2-1; 11 nucleotides line up with TRBD2. Germline CDR1 MRHNA, CDR2 SNTAGT. With 6 bases clipped from V and 2 bases from J, the junction kept 3 bases outside the gene matches. The length of the CDR3 is 15 residues. In nucleotides, the CDR3 is TGTGCCAGCAGCGAACTAGCGGGAGCCTACAATGAGCAGTTCTTC. It encodes CASSELAGAYNEQFF.

The chain links TRBV5-6 to TRBJ2-1, with D possibly being TRBD1 (6 bases). From germline, CDR1 is SGHDT and CDR2 YYEEEE. The CDR3 loop spans 13 amino acids. V dropped 0 bases and J dropped 8 bases, with 9 bases sitting between them. CDR3 bases: TGTGCCAGCAGCTTGGACAGGGTGGATGAGCAGTTCTTC. Residues: CASSLDRVDEQFF. Filled out from reference TRBV5-6 and TRBJ2-1, the complete variable domain reads DAGVTQSPTHLIKTRGQQVTLRCSPKSGHDTVSWYQQALGQGPQFIFQYYEEEERQRGNFPDRFSGHQFPNYSSELNVNALLLGDSALYLCASSLDRVDEQFFGPGTRLTVL.

The rearrangement joins TRBV9 to TRBJ2-1; TRBD2 matches 16 bases. The ends lost 4 bases at V and 4 bases at J; junction bases unmatched: 11. Per germline, CDR1 SGDLS and CDR2 YYNGEE. The CDR3 is 19 residues long. In DNA form, the CDR3 reads TGTGCCAGCAGCCCCCTCGGGACTAGCGGGAGGGTTAATTACAATGAGCAGTTCTTC. This encodes CASSPLGTSGRVNYNEQFF. Full variable domain (missing parts from reference TRBV9 and TRBJ2-1): DSGVTQTPKHLITATGQRVTLRCSPRSGDLSVYWYQQSLDQGLQFLIQYYNGEERAKGNILERFSAQQFPDLHSELNLSSLELGDSALYFCASSPLGTSGRVNYNEQFFGPGTRLTVL.

The V gene is TRBV6-5, the J gene TRBJ1-3, with a possible D match to TRBD1 (6 bases). The CDR3 loop spans 15 amino acids. The V and J ends lost 6 bases and 0 bases respectively, with 12 bases between them. Germline CDR1 is MNHEY and CDR2 is SVGAGI. Here the CDR3 DNA reads TGTGCCAGCAGCCAACAGGGATCCTCTGGAAACACCATATATTTT. It specifies CASSQQGSSGNTIYF.

The V gene is TRBV5-1, the J gene TRBJ1-1; a possible D gene is TRBD1 (5 bases). The germline V gene encodes CDR1 SGHRS and CDR2 YFSETQ. The V end was cut by 7 bases, the J end by 5 bases, with 9 bases between. The CDR3 extends over 11 amino acids. The CDR3: CASSGGTEAFF. The CDR3 DNA reads as TGCGCCAGCTCCGGGGGAACTGAAGCTTTCTTT.

The chain links TRBV5-1 to TRBJ2-3, with 14 nucleotides matching TRBD2. CDR3 length equals 19 residues. Looked up from germline, CDR1 is SGHRS and CDR2 is YFSETQ. Trimming removed 0 bases from V and 6 bases from J; junction bases left unmatched: 12. Here the CDR3 DNA reads TGCGCCAGCAGCTTGGTTGGGGAGACTAGCGGGGGGGCCAGGGATACGCAGTATTTT. Its protein is CASSLVGETSGGARDTQYF. Variable domain in full (rest from reference TRBV5-1 and TRBJ2-3): KAGVTQTPRYLIKTRGQQVTLSCSPISGHRSVSWYQQTPGQGLQFLFEYFSETQRNKGNFPGRFSGRQFSNSRSEMNVSTLELGDSALYLCASSLVGETSGGARDTQYFGPGTRLTVL.

The J gene is TRBJ1-4, the V gene TRBV7-9; D gene uncertain. V lost 1 base and J 7 bases, leaving 16 bases between the germline ends. The CDR3 spans 16 residues. Germline CDR1 is SEHNR and CDR2 is FQNEAQ (reference sequence). CDR3 nucleotides: TGTGCCAGCAGCTTAGTAGGTCTGACACTGGTTGAAAAACTGTTTTTT. This codes for CASSLVGLTLVEKLFF.

The rearrangement uses TRBV28 and TRBJ1-3; TRBD1 might be the D (6 bases). Germline V CDR1 and CDR2: MDHEN, SYDVKM. With 4 bases removed from V and 1 base from J, the gap between germline ends came to 11 bases. The CDR3 runs 15 residues. CDR3 coding DNA: TGTGCCAGCAGTTCCGGACAGTTTTCTGGAAACACCATATATTTT. Encoded protein: CASSSGQFSGNTIYF. The entire variable domain, with the rest obtained from reference TRBV28 and TRBJ1-3, is as follows: DVKVTQSSRYLVKRTGEKVFLECVQDMDHENMFWYRQDPGLGLRLIYFSYDVKMKEKGDIPEGYSVSREKKERFSLILESASTNQTSMYLCASSSGQFSGNTIYFGEGSWLTVV.

The chain is built from TRBV25-1 and TRBJ1-1, with 11 positions matching TRBD1. This CDR3 spans 14 amino acids. Germline CDR1 MGHDK, CDR2 SYGVNS. The J segment lost 10 bases and the V segment lost 3 bases, leaving 7 bases of the junction unmatched. CDR3: CASSEGGTGGVAFF. Written as DNA, the CDR3 is TGTGCCAGCAGTGAGGGGGGGACAGGGGGAGTAGCTTTCTTT.

This chain joins TRBV4-3 and TRBJ2-3; D remains ambiguous. Per the germline V gene, CDR1 is LGHNA and CDR2 is YSLEER. Trimming cost V 2 bases and J 5 bases, with 11 bases left between them. The CDR3 totals 14 residues. In DNA, the CDR3 is TGCGCCAGCAGCCAAACCCTACCTGAAGATACGCAGTATTTT. Translating gives CASSQTLPEDTQYF.

This clone was seen only a few times. CDR3 region: CASSLGTAAGREAFF. CDR3 bases: TGTGCCAGCAGCTTGGGTACAGCCGCCGGTAGGGAAGCTTTCTTT. The V gene is TRBV5-4, the J gene TRBJ1-1; D unclear. Per germline, CDR1 SGHNT and CDR2 YYREEE (reference sequence). V lost 0 bases and J lost 8, with 17 bases in between. There are 15 residues in the CDR3.